Only a few counts were recorded for the clone carrying this TCR beta chain. Its antigen is not identified. To make TCR beta libraries, researchers used iRepertoire HTBI primers and Arm-PCR of CDR3 regions. Each CDR3 protein gets one entry after TCRdb re-called the multiplex PCR reads with MiXCR. This sample has about 310,000 distinct CDR3 sequences, with more than 20% found just once. Time point noted: persistent/refractory GD, antithyroid drugs over 5 years with positive TRAb. PBMC RNA was the source of the TCR library. Patients hailed from an endocrinology department in Xi'an, China. Germline CDR1 SGHAT, CDR2 FQNNGV. The CDR3 loop spans 15 amino acids. Trimming cost V 3 bases and J 4 bases; bases outside gene matches: 8. This specimen comes from a study of regulatory T cells in long-lasting Graves disease. Study findings and constraints: Compared with new cases, persistent Graves' patients showed reduced TCR diversity. Repertoires from persistent disease leaned toward TRBV28, TRBJ1-2 and TRBJ2-5.

The gene calls are TRBV11-2 and TRBJ2-7; 8 positions match TRBD2. This sample comprised peripheral blood mononuclear cells (PBMCs), obtained when the disease was refractory, from a patient treated with antithyroid drugs. The source of this sequence is a female donor with Graves disease. The CDR3 DNA sequence: TGTGCCAGCAGCTTCGGTAGCGGGGATCAATACGAGCAGTACTTC. It is translated as CASSFGSGDQYEQYF.